This T cell receptor beta chain was found in a study of PD-1 blockade in classical Hodgkin lymphoma. The method was immunoSEQ multiplex PCR; TCRdb's version includes in-frame clones alone and lacks a portion of them. The sample has 13,000 or so clones, around three quarters seen once; the top ten hold 25%. J gave up 10 bases and V 6 bases, and 7 bases lay outside the gene matches. The CDR3 is 14 residues long. Germline values: CDR1 SGHAT, CDR2 FQNNGV. After autologous stem cell transplantation all patients relapsed, and prior brentuximab vedotin exposure differed between cohorts. The chain carries TRBV11-2 and TRBJ1-6; TRBD1 aligns across 9 bases. This receptor was obtained from a human donor with classical Hodgkin lymphoma. The sample here was peripheral blood mononuclear cells (PBMCs), taken at baseline. For the CDR3, the DNA is TGTGCCAGCAGAAGGGACAGGGTCGGCTCACCCCTCCACTTT. This codes for CASRRDRVGSPLHF. Using reference TRBV11-2 and TRBJ1-6 for the parts outside the CDR3, the full variable domain is EAGVAQSPRYKIIEKRQSVAFWCNPISGHATLYWYQQILGQGPKLLIQFQNNGVVDDSQLPKDRFSAERLKGVDSTLKIQPAKLEDSAVYLCASRRDRVGSPLHFGNGTRLTVT.